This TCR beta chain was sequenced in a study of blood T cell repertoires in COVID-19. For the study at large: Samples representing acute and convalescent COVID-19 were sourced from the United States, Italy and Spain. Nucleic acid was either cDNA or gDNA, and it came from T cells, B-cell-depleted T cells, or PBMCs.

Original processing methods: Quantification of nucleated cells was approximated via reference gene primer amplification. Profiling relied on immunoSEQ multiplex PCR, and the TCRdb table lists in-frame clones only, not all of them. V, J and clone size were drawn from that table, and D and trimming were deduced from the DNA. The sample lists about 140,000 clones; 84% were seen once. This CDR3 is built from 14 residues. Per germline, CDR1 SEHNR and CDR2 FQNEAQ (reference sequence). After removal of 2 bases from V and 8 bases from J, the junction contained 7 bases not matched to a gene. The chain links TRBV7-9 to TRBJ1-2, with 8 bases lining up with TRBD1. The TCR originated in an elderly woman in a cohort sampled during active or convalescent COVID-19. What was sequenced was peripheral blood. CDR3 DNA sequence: TGTGCCAGCAGCTTAAGTCAGGGGGCTAACGGCTACACCTTC. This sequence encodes CASSLSQGANGYTF. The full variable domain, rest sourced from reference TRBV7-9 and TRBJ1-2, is DTGVSQNPRHKITKRGQNVTFRCDPISEHNRLYWYRQTLGQGPEFLTYFQNEAQLEKSRLLSDRFSAERPKGSFSTLEIQRTEQGDSAMYLCASSLSQGANGYTFGSGTRLTVV.